Listed below are T cell receptor beta chains from one sample, sequenced in a study of human T cells and chemical hapten exposure. TCRdb re-called the RACE reads through MiXCR, storing one row per CDR3 protein. The table has approximately 320,000 distinct CDR3 sequences, about 5% seen once. Source: whole blood, taken in connection with sensitization to the hapten diphenylcyclopropenone (DPC). The receptors derive from a woman younger than 30 with alopecia areata. Some clones in this sample may be carry-over from other donors' samples. The CDR3 runs from the conserved cysteine through the conserved F or W. A D gene is named only where the DNA matches it firmly. A clone size is listed for some rows: how often the clone was seen (once, few, many), or a class if it is expanded.

>-|TRBV7-9|-|TRBJ1-4
CASSVGRIATNEKLFF
TGTGCCAGCAGCGTCGGAAGAATTGCAACTAATGAAAAACTGTTTTTT
>few|TRBV4-2|-|TRBJ2-3
CASSQDRAPRSTDTQYF
TGTGCCAGCAGCCAAGATAGGGCTCCTAGAAGCACAGATACGCAGTATTTT
>many|TRBV6-2/TRBV6-3|-|TRBJ1-2
CASRRTSSNYGYTF
TGTGCCAGCAGGCGAACAAGCTCCAACTATGGCTACACCTTC
>-|TRBV20-1|TRBD2|TRBJ2-7
CSAPIAGGDYEQYF
TGCAGTGCCCCAATAGCGGGGGGCGACTACGAGCAGTACTTC
>few|TRBV7-2|-|TRBJ1-5
CASSLEHTGPQHF
TGTGCCAGCAGCTTGGAACACACAGGGCCCCAGCATTTT
>many|TRBV12-3/TRBV12-4|TRBD1|TRBJ1-2
CASSWDRGGYGYTF
TGTGCCAGCAGTTGGGACAGGGGAGGCTATGGCTACACCTTC
>-|TRBV20-1|TRBD1|TRBJ1-2
CSAMGQGYYGYTF
TGCAGTGCCATGGGACAGGGGTACTATGGCTACACCTTC
>-|TRBV10-3|-|TRBJ1-1
CAISQTGNTEAFF
TGTGCCATCAGTCAGACAGGAAACACTGAAGCTTTCTTT
>-|TRBV2|-|TRBJ1-4
CASSRGDRGEKLFF
TGTGCCAGCAGCCGAGGGGATCGGGGTGAAAAACTGTTTTTT
>-|TRBV18|TRBD2|TRBJ2-7
CASSPRGGTEQYF
TGTGCCAGCTCACCCCGCGGGGGGACGGAGCAGTACTTC
>few|TRBV6-2/TRBV6-3|TRBD2|TRBJ2-1
CASSSLLAGGHEQFF
TGTGCCAGCAGTTCGCTACTAGCGGGGGGGCATGAGCAGTTCTTC
>many|TRBV29-1|TRBD1|TRBJ2-5
CSADRGQETQYF
TGCAGCGCGGACAGGGGACAAGAGACCCAGTACTTC
>-|TRBV5-6|-|TRBJ1-5
CASSPGPTRGNQPQHF
TGTGCCAGCAGCCCGGGGCCGACGAGGGGCAATCAGCCCCAGCATTTT
>-|TRBV7-2|-|TRBJ1-2
CASSLGPINDGYTF
TGTGCCAGCAGCTTAGGACCAATCAATGATGGCTACACCTTC
>-|TRBV27|-|TRBJ2-3
CASKTPPGPLFTDTQYF
TGTGCCAGCAAAACTCCTCCCGGGCCGCTCTTCACAGATACGCAGTATTTT
>few|TRBV20-1|-|TRBJ1-6
CSAGYSGALSPLHF
TGCAGTGCTGGATACTCCGGGGCACTTTCACCCCTCCACTTT
>few|TRBV12-3/TRBV12-4|TRBD2|TRBJ2-6
CASSFRLRGAGGGSGANVLTF
TGTGCCAGCAGTTTTCGTCTTAGAGGCGCGGGGGGCGGCTCTGGGGCCAACGTCCTGACTTTC
>few|TRBV28|TRBD2|TRBJ2-1
CASSLLRGYNEQFF
TGTGCCAGCAGTCTTCTGCGGGGGTACAATGAGCAGTTCTTC
>-|TRBV29-1|-|TRBJ1-6
CSVETGRGLHF
TGCAGCGTTGAAACAGGACGGGGTCTCCACTTT
>many|TRBV6-4|-|TRBJ2-1
CASSDSIASNNEQFF
TGTGCCAGCAGTGACTCAATCGCGAGCAACAATGAGCAGTTCTTC
>-|TRBV28|-|TRBJ1-2
CASSQTGLFYGYTF
TGTGCCAGCAGTCAAACAGGCCTTTTCTATGGCTACACCTTC
>many|TRBV11-2|-|TRBJ1-5
CASSLGRGNQPQHF
TGTGCCAGCAGCTTAGGACGGGGGAACCAGCCCCAGCATTTT
>few|TRBV6-5|-|TRBJ1-5
CASSYSSDSNQPQHF
TGTGCCAGCAGTTACTCGTCAGATAGCAATCAGCCCCAGCATTTT
>-|TRBV28|-|TRBJ1-5
CASSFTGSSNQPQHF
TGTGCCAGCAGTTTTACAGGGTCGAGCAATCAGCCCCAGCATTTT
>-|TRBV6-2/TRBV6-3|-|TRBJ2-2
CASTPSGVTDEAGELFF
TGTGCCAGCACCCCTTCCGGGGTGACGGATGAAGCCGGGGAGCTGTTTTTT
>-|TRBV4-3|TRBD1|TRBJ1-2
CASSQIQGILNYGYTF
TGCGCCAGCAGCCAAATACAGGGGATTCTTAACTATGGCTACACCTTC
>many|TRBV4-3|-|TRBJ1-6
CASSQDRDWSPLHF
TGCGCCAGCAGCCAAGATCGGGACTGGTCACCCCTCCACTTT
>few|TRBV11-3|TRBD2|TRBJ2-1
CASSLEASGGNEQFF
TGTGCCAGCAGCTTAGAGGCTAGCGGGGGAAATGAGCAGTTCTTC
>many|TRBV18|TRBD1|TRBJ1-1
CASSRGQGNTEAFF
TGTGCCAGCTCACGGGGACAGGGAAATACTGAAGCTTTCTTT
>few|TRBV5-1|-|TRBJ2-7
CASSLAAGVGEQYF
TGCGCCAGCAGCTTGGCGGCAGGGGTAGGCGAGCAGTACTTC
>few|TRBV12-5|-|TRBJ1-1
CASGLDGTEAFF
TGTGCTAGTGGCCTCGACGGTACTGAAGCTTTCTTT
>-|TRBV6-6|-|TRBJ2-7
CASAGSGVGEQYF
TGTGCCAGCGCCGGGTCCGGAGTCGGCGAGCAGTACTTC
>few|TRBV18|TRBD1|TRBJ1-1
CASSPQWSGGYTEAFF
TGTGCCAGCTCACCACAGTGGTCAGGGGGGTACACTGAAGCTTTCTTT
>-|TRBV12-3/TRBV12-4|-|TRBJ2-7
CASSSVAGPYEQYF
TGTGCCAGCAGTTCGGTGGCGGGACCCTACGAGCAGTACTTC
>many|TRBV5-1|TRBD1|TRBJ1-4
CASSPRTGSNEKLFF
TGCGCCAGCAGCCCCAGGACAGGGTCTAATGAAAAACTGTTTTTT
>-|TRBV7-8|TRBD1|TRBJ1-6
CATTRTGSRNSPLHF
TGTGCCACTACGAGGACAGGGAGTAGGAATTCACCCCTCCACTTT
>-|TRBV6-5|-|TRBJ1-2
CASSYSGQNGGGYTF
TGTGCCAGCAGTTACTCTGGCCAGAACGGCGGTGGCTACACCTTC
>-|TRBV5-4|-|TRBJ2-7
CASTPGPDLQLYEQYF
TGTGCCAGCACACCTGGGCCGGACCTACAACTTTACGAGCAGTACTTC
>many|TRBV6-6|TRBD2|TRBJ2-7
CASSRGGSSYEQYF
TGTGCCAGCTCCCGTGGCGGGAGCTCCTACGAGCAGTACTTC
>-|TRBV27|-|TRBJ1-5
CASSSPSPAGLIMTQHF
TGTGCCAGCAGTTCGCCCTCTCCAGCGGGTCTGATCATGACCCAGCATTTT
>many|TRBV18|-|TRBJ2-7
CASSPPIRDYEQYF
TGTGCCAGCTCACCACCAATCCGGGACTACGAGCAGTACTTC
>few|TRBV4-1|TRBD1|TRBJ1-1
CASSQAGTGALEAFF
TGCGCCAGCAGCCAAGCCGGGACAGGGGCCCTCGAAGCTTTCTTT
>few|TRBV12-3/TRBV12-4|-|TRBJ1-6
CASSLGAGNSPLHF
TGTGCCAGCAGTTTGGGGGCAGGTAATTCACCCCTCCACTTT
>many|TRBV11-1|TRBD1|TRBJ1-1
CASSGQGVYGTEAFF
TGTGCCAGCAGCGGACAGGGGGTATATGGGACTGAAGCTTTCTTT
>-|TRBV14|TRBD1|TRBJ2-1
CASSQHTDRVSAEQFF
TGTGCCAGCAGCCAACACACGGACAGGGTTTCGGCTGAGCAGTTCTTC
>-|TRBV5-4|TRBD1|TRBJ1-2
CASRATGGWYGYTF
TGTGCCAGCAGGGCTACAGGGGGCTGGTATGGCTACACCTTC
>few|TRBV7-2|TRBD2|TRBJ2-7
CASSLGLAGVEQYF
TGTGCCAGCAGCTTAGGACTAGCGGGGGTTGAGCAGTACTTC
>-|TRBV19|-|TRBJ2-7
CASRGLTEQYF
TGTGCCAGTCGGGGGTTGACCGAGCAGTACTTC
>few|TRBV18|-|TRBJ1-5
CASSPGEQQPQHF
TGTGCCAGCTCACCGGGGGAGCAGCAGCCCCAGCATTTT
>few|TRBV7-9|-|TRBJ1-2
CAGRSEEGNYGYTF
TGTGCCGGCAGGAGTGAGGAGGGTAACTATGGCTACACCTTC
>many|TRBV12-3/TRBV12-4|-|TRBJ1-1
CASSPDRLEAFF
TGTGCCAGCAGTCCCGACAGGCTTGAAGCTTTCTTT
>few|TRBV3-1|TRBD1|TRBJ2-7
CASSQGPTGDYEQYF
TGTGCCAGCAGCCAAGGACCGACAGGGGACTACGAGCAGTACTTC
>many|TRBV27|-|TRBJ1-2
CASSYGPHYFYGYTF
TGTGCCAGCAGTTACGGACCGCACTACTTTTATGGCTACACCTTC
>-|TRBV28|-|TRBJ2-6
CATAETAGANVLTF
TGTGCCACCGCCGAGACAGCTGGGGCCAACGTCCTGACTTTC
>few|TRBV27|TRBD1|TRBJ2-3
CASSLSNRGPFADTQYF
TGTGCCAGCAGTTTATCGAACAGGGGCCCTTTTGCAGATACGCAGTATTTT
>many|TRBV6-5|-|TRBJ2-3
CASSYYGSVDTQYF
TGTGCCAGCAGTTACTATGGTTCGGTAGATACGCAGTATTTT
>-|TRBV4-3|TRBD1|TRBJ2-7
CASSQAPRGYEQYF
TGCGCCAGCAGCCAAGCGCCCAGGGGGTACGAGCAGTACTTC
>many|TRBV4-1|TRBD1|TRBJ2-6
CASSQWDSRSGANVLTF
TGCGCCAGCAGCCAATGGGACAGCCGCTCTGGGGCCAACGTCCTGACTTTC
>many|TRBV7-2|-|TRBJ2-5
CASSWTSYQETQYF
TGTGCCAGCAGCTGGACATCGTACCAAGAGACCCAGTACTTC